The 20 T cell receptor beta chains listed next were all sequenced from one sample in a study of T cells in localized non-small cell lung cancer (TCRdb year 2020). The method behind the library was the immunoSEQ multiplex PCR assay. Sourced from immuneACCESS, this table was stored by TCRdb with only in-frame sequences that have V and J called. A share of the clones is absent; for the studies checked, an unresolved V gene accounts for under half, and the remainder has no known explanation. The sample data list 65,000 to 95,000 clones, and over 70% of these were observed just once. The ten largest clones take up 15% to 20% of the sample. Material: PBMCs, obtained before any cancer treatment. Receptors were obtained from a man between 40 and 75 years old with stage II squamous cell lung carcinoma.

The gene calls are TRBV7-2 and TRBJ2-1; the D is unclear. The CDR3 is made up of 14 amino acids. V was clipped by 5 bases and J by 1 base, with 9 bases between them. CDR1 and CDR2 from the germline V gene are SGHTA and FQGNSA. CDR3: CASSPLGSYNEQFF. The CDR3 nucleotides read TGTGCCAGCAGCCCTTTAGGGTCCTACAATGAGCAGTTCTTC.

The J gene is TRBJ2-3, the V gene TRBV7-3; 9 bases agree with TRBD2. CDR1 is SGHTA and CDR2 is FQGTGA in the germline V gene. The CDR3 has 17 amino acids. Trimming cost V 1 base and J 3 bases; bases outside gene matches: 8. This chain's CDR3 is CASSLKPLSGRTDTQYF. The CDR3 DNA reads TGTGCCAGCAGCTTAAAGCCTCTGAGCGGGAGGACAGATACGCAGTATTTT.

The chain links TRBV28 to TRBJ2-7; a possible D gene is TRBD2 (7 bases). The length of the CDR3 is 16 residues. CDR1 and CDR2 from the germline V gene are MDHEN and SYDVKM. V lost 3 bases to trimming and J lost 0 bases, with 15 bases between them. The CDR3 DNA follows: TGTGCCAGCAGTTTCTCGGGGGGCGAGGGCTCCTACGAGCAGTACTTC. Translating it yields CASSFSGGEGSYEQYF.

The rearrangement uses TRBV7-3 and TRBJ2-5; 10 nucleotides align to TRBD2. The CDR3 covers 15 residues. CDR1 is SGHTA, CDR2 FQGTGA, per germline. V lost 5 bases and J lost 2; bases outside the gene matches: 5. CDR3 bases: TGTGCCAGCAGCCCGGGACTAGCGAGACAAGAGACCCAGTACTTC. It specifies CASSPGLARQETQYF.

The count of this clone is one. The CDR3 sequence: CASSWGQKETQYF. CDR3 bases: TGTGCCAGCAGCTGGGGACAGAAAGAGACCCAGTACTTC. The chain is built from TRBV5-6 and TRBJ2-5, with TRBD1 identical over 7 bases. V trimming: 3 bases; J trimming: 3 bases; junction bases outside the gene matches: 2. The CDR3 has 13 residues. CDR1 is SGHDT, CDR2 YYEEEE, per germline.

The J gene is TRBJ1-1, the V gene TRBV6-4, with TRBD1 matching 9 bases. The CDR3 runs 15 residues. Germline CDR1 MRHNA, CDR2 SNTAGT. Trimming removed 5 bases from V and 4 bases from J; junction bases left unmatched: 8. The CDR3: CASSREGTGSTEAFF. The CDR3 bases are TGTGCCAGCAGTAGAGAAGGGACAGGGTCCACTGAAGCTTTCTTT.

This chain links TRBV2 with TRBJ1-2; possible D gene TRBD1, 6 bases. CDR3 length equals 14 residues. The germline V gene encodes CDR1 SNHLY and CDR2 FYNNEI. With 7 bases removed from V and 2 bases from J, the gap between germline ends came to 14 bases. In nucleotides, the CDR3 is TGTGCCAGCAACTTTAGGGGGGCAAACTATGGCTACACCTTC. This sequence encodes CASNFRGANYGYTF.

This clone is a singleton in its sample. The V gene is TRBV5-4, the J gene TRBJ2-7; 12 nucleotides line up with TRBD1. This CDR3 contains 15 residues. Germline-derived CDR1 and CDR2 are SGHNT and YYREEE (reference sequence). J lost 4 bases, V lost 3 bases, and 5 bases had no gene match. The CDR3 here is CASSWGTGGLYEQYF. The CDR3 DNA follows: TGTGCCAGCAGCTGGGGGACAGGGGGCTTGTACGAGCAGTACTTC.

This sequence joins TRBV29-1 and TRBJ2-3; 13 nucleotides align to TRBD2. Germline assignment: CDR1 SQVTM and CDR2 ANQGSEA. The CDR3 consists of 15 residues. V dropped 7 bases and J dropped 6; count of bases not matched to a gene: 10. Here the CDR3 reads CSDQTSGRLGDTQYF. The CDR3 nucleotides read TGCAGCGACCAGACTAGCGGGAGGTTAGGCGATACGCAGTATTTT.

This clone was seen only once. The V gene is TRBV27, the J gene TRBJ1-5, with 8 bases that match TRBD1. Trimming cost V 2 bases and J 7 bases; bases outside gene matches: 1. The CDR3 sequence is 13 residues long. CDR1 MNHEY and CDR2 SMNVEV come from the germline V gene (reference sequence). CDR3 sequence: CASSLAGGQPQHF. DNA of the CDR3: TGTGCCAGCAGTTTAGCAGGGGGCCAGCCCCAGCATTTT.

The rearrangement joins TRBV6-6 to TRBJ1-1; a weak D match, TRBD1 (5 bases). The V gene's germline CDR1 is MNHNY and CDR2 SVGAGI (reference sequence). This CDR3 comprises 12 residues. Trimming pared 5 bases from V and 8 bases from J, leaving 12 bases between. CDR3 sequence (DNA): TGTGCCAGCAGTGGGACCCTACCCGAAGCTTTCTTT. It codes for CASSGTLPEAFF.

CDR3 residues: CASSPDAGGYEQYF. The CDR3 bases are TGTGCCAGCTCACCGGACGCCGGAGGGTACGAGCAGTACTTC. The gene calls are TRBV18 and TRBJ2-7, with D tentatively TRBD2 (6 bases). V shed 3 bases and J shed 4 bases, with 13 bases lying between them. Germline CDR1 reads KGHSH; CDR2 reads LQKENI. The CDR3 loop spans 14 amino acids.

DNA for the CDR3: TGTGCCGCTATGAGGGGCCCATACGAAGCTTTCTTT. This sequence encodes CAAMRGPYEAFF. The gene calls are TRBV6-6 and TRBJ1-1, with D possibly TRBD1 on 5 matching bases. The CDR3 covers 12 residues. CDR1 and CDR2 from the germline V gene are MNHNY and SVGAGI (reference sequence). V was cut by 11 bases and J by 8 bases, with 18 bases left in between.

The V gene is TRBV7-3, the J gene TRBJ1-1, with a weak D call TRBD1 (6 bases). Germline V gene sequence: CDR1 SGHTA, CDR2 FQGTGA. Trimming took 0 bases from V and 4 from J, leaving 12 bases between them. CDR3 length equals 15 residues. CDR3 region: CASSLTGGHVTEAFF. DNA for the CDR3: TGTGCCAGCAGCTTAACGGGGGGGCATGTCACTGAAGCTTTCTTT.

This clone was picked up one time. CDR3 coding DNA: TGCGCCAGCAGCGACGGACTAGCGGAGAACACAGATACGCAGTATTTT. It yields the protein CASSDGLAENTDTQYF. The chain has TRBV5-1 and TRBJ2-3; 10 nucleotides align to TRBD2. The CDR3 consists of 16 residues. CDR1 and CDR2 (germline): SGHRS, YFSETQ. J gave up 2 bases and V 4 bases, and 7 bases lay outside the gene matches.

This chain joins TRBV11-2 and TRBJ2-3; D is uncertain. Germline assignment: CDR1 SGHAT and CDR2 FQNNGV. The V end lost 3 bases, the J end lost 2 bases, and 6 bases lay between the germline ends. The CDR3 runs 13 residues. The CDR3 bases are TGTGCCAGCAGCTTTGGCCTCACAGATACGCAGTATTTT. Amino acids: CASSFGLTDTQYF.

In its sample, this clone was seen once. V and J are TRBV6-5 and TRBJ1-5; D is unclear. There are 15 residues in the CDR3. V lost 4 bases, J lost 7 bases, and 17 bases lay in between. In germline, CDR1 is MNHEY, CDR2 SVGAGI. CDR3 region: CASSSTSRARQPQHF. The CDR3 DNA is TGTGCCAGCAGTTCCACATCCCGGGCAAGGCAGCCCCAGCATTTT.

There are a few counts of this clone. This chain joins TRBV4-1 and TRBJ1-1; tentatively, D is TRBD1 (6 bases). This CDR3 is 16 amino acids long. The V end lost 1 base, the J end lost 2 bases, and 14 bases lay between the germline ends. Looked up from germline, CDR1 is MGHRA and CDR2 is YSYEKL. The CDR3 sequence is CASSQAPGGLNTEAFF. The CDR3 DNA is TGCGCCAGCAGCCAAGCCCCCGGGGGCCTTAACACTGAAGCTTTCTTT.

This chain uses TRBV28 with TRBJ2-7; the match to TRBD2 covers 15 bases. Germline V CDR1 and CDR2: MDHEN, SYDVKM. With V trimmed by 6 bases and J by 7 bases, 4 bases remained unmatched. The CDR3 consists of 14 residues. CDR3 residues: CASSWTSGGAEQYF. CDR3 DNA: TGTGCCAGCAGCTGGACTAGCGGGGGGGCTGAGCAGTACTTC.

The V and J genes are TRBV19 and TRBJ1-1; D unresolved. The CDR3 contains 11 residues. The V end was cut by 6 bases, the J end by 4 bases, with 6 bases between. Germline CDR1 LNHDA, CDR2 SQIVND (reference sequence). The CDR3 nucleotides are TGTGCCAGTAGATTGGGCACTGAAGCTTTCTTT. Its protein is CASRLGTEAFF.